This T cell receptor beta chain was obtained from a study of T cell responses to AZD1222 COVID-19 vaccine. About the research overall: Second doses that came at about 4 or about 12 weeks were put together. Study-wide results and caveats: Females made up more of the donors, who were largely white British, and clonal diversity may have come out too low. Close to half of spike-specific TCRs reportedly recognize unmutated variant regions. Increases in Spike-specific TCR breadth and depth were seen after two AZD1222 doses.

Turning to this clone: The antigen is not known.

Per the germline V gene, CDR1 is KGHDR and CDR2 is SFDVKD. The CDR3 spans 17 residues. V lost 5 bases, J lost 0 bases, and 7 bases stayed unmatched. TCRdb keeps only in-frame clones here, not all; method: immunoSEQ multiplex PCR. Altogether roughly 76,000 clones are present, more than 80% being singletons, with the ten largest covering under 3%. The rearrangement links TRBV24-1 to TRBJ2-2; 8 bases are a match to TRBD2. Sequenced here: peripheral blood, sampled on day 0 of AZD1222 vaccination. The TCR comes from an adult in good health. CDR3 nucleotides: TGTGCCACCAGTGCCCCGGGGGGGAGGACGAACACCGGGGAGCTGTTTTTT. Its translation: CATSAPGGRTNTGELFF.